This record looks at one TCR beta chain sequence and its context. Original processing methods: Counts of nucleated cells, estimated from reference gene primer amplification, were obtained. Repertoires were generated with immunoSEQ multiplex PCR, while TCRdb's copy carries only in-frame clones and drops some. V, J and clone size are those of that table, while D and trimming were read from the DNA. Counted here are under 300,000 clones, about 89% occurring once; the ten biggest clones make up roughly 1.2%. Those enrolled, adults aged roughly 18 to 95 years, came from roughly 23 US areas. The trim removed 6 bases at V and 4 bases at J, leaving 6 bases unmatched. This CDR3 has 15 amino acids. Germline CDR1 reads SGHVS; CDR2 reads FQNEAQ. This sample was included in a study of blood T cell repertoires in COVID-19.

Sequencing used PBMCs or T cells enriched from blood (not recorded which). The TCR was taken from a human donor in a cohort exposed to, infected with or recovered from COVID-19 (not recorded which). The donor label of this sample is uncertain. The rearrangement uses TRBV7-8 and TRBJ1-5; 10 nucleotides align to TRBD1. CDR3 amino acids: CASRKDRGRNQPQHF. The CDR3 bases are TGTGCCAGCAGAAAAGACAGGGGGCGAAATCAGCCCCAGCATTTT.